This section outlines one TCR beta chain sequence together with its context. No cognate antigen has been identified for it. The input lacks base qualities; no much larger clone sits a single base away. The cohort comprised several hundred healthy bone marrow donors. Cohort members were all nominally healthy when sampled, although unrecorded immune exposures were likely present. The donor was CMV seronegative and belonged to the group of approximately 320 seronegative cohort members. A peripheral blood sample was provided by each donor, and peripheral blood mononuclear cells were used for TCR beta sequencing. The Qiagen DNeasy Blood Extraction Kit was used to extract genomic DNA from the blood cell samples. The CDR3 covers 16 residues, taking in both the cysteine and the phenylalanine. Of the read, only the CDR3 DNA is kept; its 48 bases are in frame from base 1. V trim: 3 bases; J trim: 4 bases; unmatched bases: 8. CDR1 and CDR2 are drawn from the germline V gene: MDHEN, SYDVKM.

This entry is derived from a study of cytomegalovirus exposure and HLA in healthy donors (dated by TCRdb to the late 2010s). Context from the whole study: An earlier analysis of approximately 640 of the donors reported more than 250 Gb of sequence data and around 110 million unique TCR beta sequences from 150 million to 200 million T cells. High-throughput TCR immunosequencing, statistical association of individual TCRs with disease status, and machine learning were combined to predict cytomegalovirus infection status. Every repertoire in the discovery cohort had been generated on one and the same sequencing platform. Roughly 300 gigabases of sequencing data and around 80 million unique TCR sequences made up an early release that covered fewer than 650 HLA-typed donors. The study aimed to test whether cataloging public T cell receptors could reveal signatures of past pathogen exposure. In a later genetic analysis, genome-wide SNP genotypes for about 65% of the roughly 700 donors were used, and that subset was treated as a discovery cohort. Both class I and class II loci were covered by HLA typing, at four-digit resolution. The T cell repertoires of several hundred subjects were profiled by immunosequencing and related to cytomegalovirus serostatus. To study patterns of TCR occurrence, a later analysis re-analyzed previously published TCR beta repertoires from more than 550 donors and added high-resolution HLA genotyping. Rather than using new phenotypic data, the later analysis identified candidate immune exposures from TCR beta sequences and from how often those sequences occurred across donors. Roughly five DR-DQ haplotypes were handled as single units for association and clustering because linkage in the cohort was strong. Alongside the repertoire data, information on donor age, sex, ethnicity and CMV serostatus was compiled. The number of typed donors differed by locus: roughly 620-630 for A, B, C, DRB1 and DQB1; some 540 for DQA1; roughly 600 for DPA1; and 400 to 480 for DPB1. Besides the first cohort of around 670 subjects, a separate validation cohort made up of 95 to 150 different subjects was used. Among the roughly 430 genotyped donors, about 83% belonged to the genetic ancestry cluster associated with self-reported Caucasian donors. To decide whether each TCR beta V gene segment behaved as functional or pseudogenic, an earlier analysis of approximately 600 of the donors relied on high-throughput TCR beta sequencing. Among some 410 genotyped donors of the cohort, an average of approximately 240,000 unique TCR beta nucleotide sequences was sequenced per donor, of which 15% to 20% were non-productive.

Library method: the immunoSEQ multiplex PCR assay. For the multiplex PCR, a mixture combining 60 forward primers for TCR Vbeta segments and 13 reverse primers for TCR Jbeta segments was used. A multiplex PCR assay on genomic DNA amplified the CDR3 region of rearranged TCR beta genes. On the Illumina HiSeq System, the amplified TCR beta libraries were sequenced as 87-base-pair reads. Regarding the original processing steps: Across the 670 or so repertoires, a later analysis counted roughly 77 million unique TCR beta chains, 9 million to 14 million of which were shared by at least two donors. A nearest-neighbor algorithm error-corrected the raw reads and collapsed the reads into unique sequences, merging closely related sequences to remove PCR and sequencing errors. To assign V, D and J gene segments, CDR3 sequences were aligned to IMGT reference sequences. Each retained sequence needed at least a six-nucleotide match to both a V gene segment and a J gene segment. Rearrangements were called productive when the CDR3 lacked stop codons and stayed in frame with V and J; all others were non-productive. Following IMGT convention, CDR3 was defined as the stretch from the second conserved V-encoded cysteine up to the conserved J-encoded phenylalanine. Sequences without an unambiguous match to a single V gene segment were excluded from the earlier analysis of about 600 of the donors. In an earlier analysis of about 590 of the donors, a V segment was called functional when productive rearrangements were above 56.7%, and segregating when the standard deviation between donors exceeded 5%. A statistical classification framework was built for diagnosing cytomegalovirus status from the catalog of TCR beta chain sequences. A later analysis assigned V and J genes by comparing TCR nucleotide sequences with IMGT/GENE-DB human TR gene sequences. The TCRdist pipeline was used in a later analysis to assign CDR3 sequences and most-parsimonious VDJ recombination scenarios. In a later analysis, every TCR beta chain was defined by the combination of its CDR3 amino acid sequence and its V-gene family, and reads without a unique V-gene family were dropped. A later analysis removed 592 highly shared, low-generation-probability nucleotide sequences to deal with suspected cross-contamination and a sequencing artifact. In a later analysis, a clonal expansion index for each public chain was calculated from normalized within-repertoire ranks of inferred template counts. Generation probabilities in a later analysis came from a VDJ recombination model fitted to out-of-frame rearrangements, and those results were checked against IGoR. Hypergeometric tests were used in a later analysis to score TCR-TCR, TCR-HLA and TCR-CMV co-occurrence, with a repertoire-size bias correction applied to the TCR pairs. In a later analysis, false discovery rates were estimated by permuting HLA or CMV assignments 20 times. In a later analysis, co-occurring TCRs were grouped using DBSCAN, with TCRdist sequence similarity added in when clustering inside HLA-allele-positive subsets. Co-occurrence clustering excluded repertoires with fewer than 30,000 or more than 120,000 public chains, plus five with anomalous nucleotide sharing. TCRdb limited this immuneACCESS table to in-frame rearrangements with V and J called. A share of clones is missing; checked studies link under half to unresolved V genes, and the rest is unexplained. V, J and clone size are those of that table, while D and trimming were read from the DNA. Counted in this sample were about 120,000 clones; approximately 9.4% of them appeared once. 3% to 3.5% of the sample goes to the ten largest clones.

The full study reports these points: HLA typing was unavailable for some donors at each locus, so association tests used only the typed subset. Roughly uniform sequencing depth across donors was assumed in presence/absence analyses, although this assumption may not hold. The earlier analysis of 587 of the donors excluded roughly 17 rarely observed V segments, including chromosome 9 orphons, because counts were too low. The cohort was sequenced for TCR beta chains only, and without alpha or paired-chain data the features that could be detected were limited. A later analysis associated 15,000 or so TCR beta sequences with specific HLA alleles at a false discovery rate of 0.05. According to the authors, the approach could potentially be generalized to other disease states and immunological phenotypes. A further reported finding was that TCR beta sequences accurately predicted the HLA-A and HLA-B alleles for most subjects in the first cohort. In a later analysis, several top co-occurrence clusters were reported to appear linked to parvovirus B19, influenza, CMV and Epstein-Barr virus. Most CMV-associated TCR beta chains appeared to be HLA-restricted in a later analysis, and the HLA associations seemed to be driven largely by CMV exposure. Compared with the roughly 700-donor mean, donors in an Asian-associated ancestry cluster had fewer N-insertions in productive TCRs, according to a later genetic analysis. Correlated functional status among segregating V segments might reflect linkage disequilibrium, but an unknown experimental factor could not be ruled out. In a later analysis, TCR association rates were found to vary across HLA loci, with the most associated TCRs seen for DRB1 alleles and the fewest for HLA-C alleles. The classifier was reported to diagnose cytomegalovirus status with high specificity and sensitivity in both the original and validation cohorts. Compared with equally common non-associated chains, HLA-associated TCR beta chains in a later analysis were more clonally expanded and had lower generation probabilities. When HLA alleles, especially DR and DQ, strongly co-occurred, TCR associations were difficult to assign to individual alleles. V-gene and J-gene trimming of TCR beta chains was associated with a missense DCLRE1C variant in a later genetic analysis, and the association was replicated in an independent cohort. In vitro tests confirmed that a few of the cytomegalovirus-associated TCR beta chains recognize cytomegalovirus antigens. In the study, around 150 TCR beta chains were listed as associated with cytomegalovirus. The sequencing pipeline was judged likely to have produced a cluster of highly shared sequence variants as a technical artifact. In an earlier analysis of about 600 of the donors, most TCR beta V segments appeared in productive rearrangements about 90% or about 30% of the time, broadly matching IMGT annotations. The only immune exposure information available for the cohort was CMV serostatus. Most TCR sequences were observed very rarely across donors, whereas some public TCRs were present in many individuals. The 87-base-pair reads could not distinguish some IMGT-functional V segments, including TRBV6-2 and TRBV6-3, so those segments were excluded.

The rearranged segments are TRBV28 and TRBJ2-2; 7 nucleotides in the junction match TRBD1. The sample was PBMCs. The clonotype originates from a man aged 30-40 years in good health and CMV-seronegative. The nucleotides are TGTGCCAGCAGTTTTCGCGACAGGGTTGGCACCGGGGAGCTGTTTTTT. Translated, this is CASSFRDRVGTGELFF.